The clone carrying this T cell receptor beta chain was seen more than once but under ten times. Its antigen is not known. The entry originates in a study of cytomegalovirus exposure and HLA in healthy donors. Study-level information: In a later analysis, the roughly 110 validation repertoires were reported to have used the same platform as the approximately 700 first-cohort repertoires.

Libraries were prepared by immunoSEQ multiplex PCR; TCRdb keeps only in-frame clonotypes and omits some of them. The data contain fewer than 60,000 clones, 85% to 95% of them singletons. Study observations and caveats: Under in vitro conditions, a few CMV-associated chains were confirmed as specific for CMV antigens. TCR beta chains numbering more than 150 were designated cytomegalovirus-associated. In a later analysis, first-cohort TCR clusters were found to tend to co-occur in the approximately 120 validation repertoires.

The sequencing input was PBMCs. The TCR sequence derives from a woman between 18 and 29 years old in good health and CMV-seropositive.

The CDR3 DNA reads TGCGCCAGCAATAATACAGTAGTTAAGCACGGCTACACCTTC. Protein product: CASNNTVVKHGYTF. V is TRBV10-1 and J is TRBJ1-2; D gene unclear. In germline, CDR1 is WNHNN, CDR2 SYGVQD (reference sequence). The V end was cut by 7 bases, the J end by 8 bases, with 20 bases between. This CDR3 has 14 residues.